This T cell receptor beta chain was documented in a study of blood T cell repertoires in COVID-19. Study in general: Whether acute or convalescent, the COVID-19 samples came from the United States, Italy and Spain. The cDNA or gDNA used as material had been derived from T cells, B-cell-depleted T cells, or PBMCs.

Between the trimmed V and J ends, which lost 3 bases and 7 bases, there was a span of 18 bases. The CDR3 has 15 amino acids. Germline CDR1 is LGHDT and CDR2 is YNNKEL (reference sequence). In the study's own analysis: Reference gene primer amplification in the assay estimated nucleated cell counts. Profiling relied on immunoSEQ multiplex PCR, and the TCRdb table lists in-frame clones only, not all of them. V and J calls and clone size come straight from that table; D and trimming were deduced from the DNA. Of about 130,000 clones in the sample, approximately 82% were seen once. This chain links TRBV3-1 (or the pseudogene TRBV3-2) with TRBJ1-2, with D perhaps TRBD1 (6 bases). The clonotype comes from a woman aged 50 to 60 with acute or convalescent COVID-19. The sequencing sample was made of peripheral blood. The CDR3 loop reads CASSHWDGPTGGYTF. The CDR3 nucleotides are TGTGCCAGCAGCCACTGGGACGGCCCGACAGGTGGCTACACCTTC.